These 14 T cell receptor beta chains were sequenced from one sample in a study of blood T cell repertoires in COVID-19. Method: immunoSEQ multiplex PCR; TCRdb's copy keeps in-frame clones and lacks some. Among about 230,000 clones listed, roughly 83% were seen once. Specimen: peripheral blood. The origin of the receptors is a woman between 70 and 85 years old with active or convalescent COVID-19.

The chain couples TRBV9 to TRBJ1-2, with TRBD1 matching 9 bases. Per germline, CDR1 SGDLS and CDR2 YYNGEE. With 4 bases clipped from V and 2 bases from J, the junction kept 9 bases outside the gene matches. The CDR3 has 16 amino acids. The DNA for the CDR3 is TGTGCCAGCAGCCTAGGAGGGACAGGGATAAACTATGGCTACACCTTC. It codes for CASSLGGTGINYGYTF.

CDR3 region: CASVGGGSGQPQHF. The CDR3 DNA follows: TGTGCCAGCGTAGGGGGTGGGTCCGGACAGCCCCAGCATTTT. The chain joins TRBV6-6 to TRBJ1-5; TRBD1 is a possible D gene (6 bases). There are 14 residues in the CDR3. Trimming left V 8 bases short and J 7 bases short, with 18 bases between. Germline CDR1 reads MNHNY; CDR2 reads SVGAGI (reference sequence).

This clone occurred once. This chain links TRBV6-1 with TRBJ2-7; D not certain. The CDR3 is made up of 16 amino acids. Per germline, CDR1 MNHNS and CDR2 SASEGT. V lost 0 bases and J 0 bases, leaving 12 bases between the germline ends. CDR3 nucleotide sequence: TGTGCCAGCAGTGAAGCCGGTCCAAGAGGCTCCTACGAGCAGTACTTC. Protein product: CASSEAGPRGSYEQYF.

J is TRBJ1-2 and V is TRBV10-3; 9 nucleotides match TRBD1. The trim removed 3 bases at V and 7 bases at J, leaving 6 bases unmatched. The CDR3 length is 14 residues. Germline-derived CDR1 and CDR2 are ENHRY and SYGVKD. In nucleotides, the CDR3 is TGTGCCATCAGTGATTTACAGGGGGCGGTTGGCTACACCTTC. It is translated as CAISDLQGAVGYTF.

This chain connects TRBV5-6 to TRBJ2-5; D perhaps matches TRBD1 (6 bases). CDR3 length equals 15 residues. V was clipped by 4 bases and J by 1 base, with 14 bases between them. Germline CDR1 SGHDT, CDR2 YYEEEE. CDR3 amino acids: CASSRAQGPQETQYF. The DNA for the CDR3 is TGTGCCAGCAGCAGAGCGCAGGGGCCCCAAGAGACCCAGTACTTC.

The V and J genes are TRBV6-5 and TRBJ2-2, with a tentative D call TRBD2 (6 bases). Trimming shortened V by 2 bases and J by 1 base, and 8 bases separated the two germline ends. CDR1 and CDR2 from the germline V gene are MNHEY and SVGAGI. The length of the CDR3 is 15 residues. CDR3 nucleotide sequence: TGTGCCAGCAGTTACCTTAGCGGGAACACCGGGGAGCTGTTTTTT. It specifies CASSYLSGNTGELFF.

The J gene is TRBJ2-7, the V gene TRBV6-5; 7 bases match TRBD2. This CDR3 region has 16 residues. Trimming removed 2 bases from V and 2 bases from J; junction bases left unmatched: 9. Germline-derived CDR1 and CDR2 are MNHEY and SVGAGI. The CDR3 sequence is CASSYSRGVTPYEQYF. DNA of the CDR3: TGTGCCAGCAGTTACAGTCGGGGGGTGACCCCCTACGAGCAGTACTTC.

The chain joins TRBV19 to TRBJ1-5; D not certain. The CDR3 is 15 amino acids. Trimming cost V 8 bases and J 0 bases, with 14 bases left between them. In germline, CDR1 is LNHDA, CDR2 SQIVND (reference sequence). CDR3 coding DNA: TGTGCCAGTCTCCGAACACATTATAGCAATCAGCCCCAGCATTTT. It is translated as CASLRTHYSNQPQHF.

The V and J genes are TRBV19 and TRBJ2-5; 12 bases line up with TRBD2. Germline CDR1 is LNHDA and CDR2 is SQIVND (reference sequence). V shed 3 bases and J 5 bases; nucleotides not matched to a gene: 7. This CDR3 has 16 residues. CDR3 in amino acids: CASSIASGGAGETQYF. The CDR3 DNA reads TGTGCCAGTAGTATCGCTAGCGGGGGGGCCGGGGAGACCCAGTACTTC.

The chain recombines TRBV13 with TRBJ2-1; TRBD2 agrees at 9 bases. V was clipped by 5 bases and J by 9 bases; unmatched bases: 14. The CDR3 has 16 residues. Germline loops: CDR1 PRHDT, CDR2 FYEKMQ (reference sequence). CDR3 region: CASSGPTGLALVEQFF. The CDR3, as DNA: TGTGCCAGCAGCGGGCCCACGGGACTAGCCCTCGTTGAGCAGTTCTTC.

The chain combines TRBV9 with TRBJ2-5; 7 bases are a match to TRBD1. Unmatched junction bases numbered 7, after V lost 0 bases and J lost 2 bases. The CDR3 loop spans 16 amino acids. The germline CDR1 and CDR2 sequences are SGDLS and YYNGEE. The CDR3, as DNA: TGTGCCAGCAGCGTAGGTGTGGGGACAGTTCAAGAGACCCAGTACTTC. Translation gives CASSVGVGTVQETQYF.

The chain uses TRBV6-5 and TRBJ2-1, with a tentative D call TRBD2 (6 bases). Germline V gene sequence: CDR1 MNHEY, CDR2 SVGAGI. The CDR3 consists of 14 residues. V was cut by 7 bases and J by 8 bases, with 18 bases left in between. The CDR3 DNA is TGTGCCAGCACCGAGTACGGGAGAATGGATGAGCAGTTCTTC. Protein product: CASTEYGRMDEQFF.

The chain couples TRBV7-9 to TRBJ1-1; TRBD1 aligns across 7 bases. CDR1 and CDR2 (germline): SEHNR, FQNEAQ (reference sequence). V was pared by 5 bases and J by 4 bases, with 7 bases of the junction left unmatched. This CDR3 has 14 residues. CDR3 nucleotide sequence: TGTGCCAGCAGCCAACAACAGGGGACCACTGAAGCTTTCTTT. It translates to CASSQQQGTTEAFF.

V usage is TRBV3-1 (or the pseudogene TRBV3-2) and J usage is TRBJ1-2, with D possibly being TRBD1 (6 bases). V was trimmed by 3 bases and J by 8 bases, leaving 16 bases between them. Germline V gene lookup returns CDR1 LGHDT and CDR2 YNNKEL (reference sequence). The CDR3 length is 14 residues. CDR3 sequence: CASSHYDRLDGYTF. The CDR3 nucleotides are TGTGCCAGCAGCCATTACGACAGGCTGGACGGCTACACCTTC.